Listed below are T cell receptor beta chains from one sample, sequenced in a study of OX40 agonist ivuxolimab in advanced cancers. Clones were sequenced by immunoSEQ multiplex PCR, and TCRdb holds only the in-frame ones, with some missing. The sample has fewer than 40,000 clones; about 92% are singletons. This material consisted of CD4+ or CD8+ T cells sorted from blood, taken in a trial of the OX40 agonist ivuxolimab. Every receptor here comes from an adult with an advanced solid tumor such as melanoma, head and neck, liver or kidney cancer. CDR3s include the opening cysteine and the closing phenylalanine or tryptophan. D genes are given only for firm matches. Clone size is not always given. Where it is, it says once, few, many or a class for expanded clones.

clone size,V gene,D gene,J gene,CDR3 DNA,CDR3 protein
.,TRBV5-4,TRBD2,TRBJ2-7,TGTGCCAGCAGCCCCGGGACTAGCGGGTGGGCCTACGAGCAGTACTTC,CASSPGTSGWAYEQYF
.,TRBV7-9,.,TRBJ1-2,TGTGCCAGCAGTCCCGGGACACCCTATGGCTACACCTTC,CASSPGTPYGYTF
once,TRBV25-1,.,TRBJ1-2,TGTGCCAGCAGTGGGCTCTGGGGGACCGGCTACACCTTC,CASSGLWGTGYTF
.,TRBV5-1,.,TRBJ2-3,TGCGCCAGCAGCTTGGAGAGCAGCACAGATACGCAGTATTTT,CASSLESSTDTQYF
.,TRBV5-4,TRBD2,TRBJ2-2,TGTGCCAGCAGCTTGGTGGGGACTAGCGGGACCGGGGAGCTGTTTTTT,CASSLVGTSGTGELFF
.,TRBV27,TRBD1,TRBJ2-7,TGTGCCAGCAGCACTTTCCGGGACAGGGGTAACGAGCAGTACTTC,CASSTFRDRGNEQYF
.,TRBV28,TRBD2,TRBJ2-2,TGTGCCAGCAGTCCCGAAGGAGCGGGAGGATCCGGGGAGCTGTTTTTT,CASSPEGAGGSGELFF
.,TRBV30,.,TRBJ1-2,TGTGCCTGGAGTCGACAGTCTTATGGCTACACCTTC,CAWSRQSYGYTF
.,TRBV9,TRBD1,TRBJ2-4,TGTGCCAGCAGCTTAGGGACAGGGAAATCAACGAACATTCAGTACTTC,CASSLGTGKSTNIQYF
.,TRBV18,TRBD1,TRBJ1-1,TGTGCCAGCTCACCTGGTGGGGGACAGTACACTGAAGCTTTCTTT,CASSPGGGQYTEAFF
.,TRBV12-1,.,TRBJ1-5,TGTGCCAGCAGTCCCCGGGGGGGAGGGCACGACCTCGAATTATATAGCAATCAGCCCCAGCATTTT,CASSPRGGGHDLELYSNQPQHF
.,TRBV4-1,.,TRBJ2-5,TGCGCCAGCAGCCAAGAATCAGGGGCCCAGTACTTC,CASSQESGAQYF
.,TRBV2,.,TRBJ2-2,TGTGCCAGCAGTGAAGGCCCCGCGAACACCGGGGAGCTGTTTTTT,CASSEGPANTGELFF
.,TRBV5-6,.,TRBJ2-2,TGTGCCAGCAGTCAAGGGCAACTGCCTTACACCGGGGAGCTGTTTTTT,CASSQGQLPYTGELFF
once,TRBV2,.,TRBJ2-7,TGTGCCAGCAAGGACGGGGGCCTCTCCTACGAGCAGTACTTC,CASKDGGLSYEQYF
.,TRBV19,TRBD1,TRBJ1-2,TGTGCCAGTATGGCGGACAGGGGGCTATGGGATGGCTACACCTTC,CASMADRGLWDGYTF
.,TRBV28,TRBD1,TRBJ1-5,TGTGCCAGCCGACCCAACAGGGGAGGGAGCAATCAGCCCCAGCATTTT,CASRPNRGGSNQPQHF
once,TRBV29-1,.,TRBJ2-5,TGCAGCGTTGATCTTGGGTCAGAGCAGTACTTC,CSVDLGSEQYF
.,TRBV9,.,TRBJ1-3,TGTGCCAGCAGCGTAAGTGGGGGAGGAAACACCATATATTTT,CASSVSGGGNTIYF
.,TRBV30,.,TRBJ2-3,TGTGCCTGGATGAGGAGGGATACGCAGTATTTT,CAWMRRDTQYF
.,TRBV7-3,TRBD2,TRBJ2-1,TGTGCCAGCAGCACCGGGACTAGCGGCTACAATGAGCAGTTCTTC,CASSTGTSGYNEQFF
few,TRBV30,.,TRBJ2-1,TGTGCCTGGAGTGTACTCCTAGGACCTAATGAGCAGTTCTTC,CAWSVLLGPNEQFF
.,TRBV7-2,TRBD1,TRBJ1-3,TGTGCCAGCAGCTCGACAGGGGTCTCTGGAAACACCATATATTTT,CASSSTGVSGNTIYF
.,TRBV6-1,.,TRBJ1-2,TGTGCCAGCAGTGAAGGGGGGTCGGACTATGGCTACACCTTC,CASSEGGSDYGYTF
.,TRBV5-1,TRBD2,TRBJ2-3,TGCGCCAGCAGCCCACGGACTAGCGGGGGTCATACGCAGTATTTT,CASSPRTSGGHTQYF
.,TRBV5-1,TRBD1,TRBJ2-3,TGCGCCAGCAGCTTCGGACAGGTGGGAGATACGCAGTATTTT,CASSFGQVGDTQYF
.,TRBV5-4,.,TRBJ1-5,TGTGCCAGCAGCTTCGGGGGAGGCGATCAGCCCCAGCATTTT,CASSFGGGDQPQHF
.,TRBV19,TRBD2,TRBJ2-1,TGTGCCAGTAGACCGACTAGCGGGGATAATGAGCAGTTCTTC,CASRPTSGDNEQFF
.,TRBV6-5,.,TRBJ1-5,TGTGCCAGCAGTCGGGGCCGGGGCCAGCCCCAGCATTTT,CASSRGRGQPQHF
.,TRBV18,.,TRBJ1-4,TGTGCCAGCTCATTCAACGGAGGGGAAAAACTGTTTTTT,CASSFNGGEKLFF
.,TRBV6-5,.,TRBJ1-3,TGTGCCAGCAGCCGGCAGATTAGCTCTGGAAACACCATATATTTT,CASSRQISSGNTIYF
.,TRBV10-2,.,TRBJ2-7,TGCGCCAGCAGTGAGCCCAACAGGGAGGAGCAGTACTTC,CASSEPNREEQYF
.,TRBV7-2,.,TRBJ2-4,TGTGCCAGCAGCCCCGTCTCAAGCGGAGCCAAAAACATTCAGTACTTC,CASSPVSSGAKNIQYF
.,TRBV28,TRBD1,TRBJ2-1,TGTGCCAGCAGTACGTACACAGGGGCCGGCTACAATGAGCAGTTCTTC,CASSTYTGAGYNEQFF
.,TRBV11-2,TRBD2,TRBJ2-5,TGTGCCAGCAGCCAATACGGTGGACTAGCGGAAGAGACCCAGTACTTC,CASSQYGGLAEETQYF
.,TRBV29-1,TRBD1,TRBJ1-2,TGCAGCGTTGAAGATCAGGGGGCTCTTGGCTACACCTTC,CSVEDQGALGYTF
.,TRBV4-3,.,TRBJ2-5,TGCGCCAGCAGCCAAGCATGGCAGGGGAGCATCATCCAAGAGACCCAGTACTTC,CASSQAWQGSIIQETQYF
.,TRBV28,.,TRBJ1-3,TGTGCCAGCAGTTTACTGAGCGGCTCTGGAAACACCATATATTTT,CASSLLSGSGNTIYF
.,TRBV5-1,.,TRBJ2-7,TGCGCCAGCAGCTTGGAGGGCAGGACCTACGAGCAGTACTTC,CASSLEGRTYEQYF